One T cell receptor beta chain is described in this entry. The antigen is undetermined. Between the trimmed V and J ends, which lost 0 bases and 4 bases, there was a span of 12 bases. The CDR3 consists of 15 residues. Germline lookup yields CDR1 SGHDN and CDR2 FVKESK. Researchers ran the PCR with 60 Vbeta and 13 Jbeta primers. Authors' processing steps: There were about 80 million unique TCR beta chains by a later count, and about 11 million of them were shared. Assay: immunoSEQ multiplex PCR; the TCRdb copy retains only in-frame clones and omits some. V, J and clone size are those of that table, while D and trimming were read from the DNA. The data contain roughly 160,000 clones, roughly four fifths of them singletons. The sample originates from a study of cytomegalovirus exposure and HLA in healthy donors. General observations from the study: In vitro, a few CMV-associated chains proved specific for CMV antigens. Researchers had no immune exposure information except CMV serostatus available.

Sequenced sample: PBMCs. The V call is TRBV14, the J call TRBJ2-5, with unresolved D. This receptor was taken from a man aged 35 to 55 in good health and CMV-seronegative. CDR3 sequence: CASSQDGASGETQYF. The CDR3 region has the DNA TGTGCCAGCAGCCAAGATGGAGCCTCCGGAGAGACCCAGTACTTC.